The 9 T cell receptor beta chains reported below all come from one sample, sequenced in a study of tumor and adjacent non-tumor tissue in lung cancer. The template was RNA from unsorted bulk tissue. Distant lung tissue was collected more than 3 cm away from the tumor edge. Three rounds of nested PCR, following a modified ARM-PCR protocol, produced the TCRbeta library. TCRdb redid the calling of the multiplex PCR reads with MiXCR, one entry per CDR3 protein. The sample holds 60,000 to 80,000 distinct CDR3 sequences, nearly 70% seen once. The specimen was distant non-tumor lung tissue. The source is a woman aged 45 to 65 with non-small cell lung cancer.

With respect to this clonotype: Since a much larger clone is just one base distant, this may be a read error. The V call is TRBV20-1, the J call TRBJ2-1; 7 nucleotides align to TRBD2. Germline CDR1 is DFQATT and CDR2 is SNEGSKA (reference sequence). The CDR3 loop spans 15 amino acids. For the CDR3, the DNA is TGCAGTGCTAGAGATCTCACGGGAGGTGGAAATGAGCACTTCTTC. Translating it yields CSARDLTGGGNEHFF.

At least ten counts were recorded for this clonotype. The chain joins TRBV20-1 to TRBJ1-5, with D possibly TRBD1 on 6 matching bases. Deletions cut 6 bases from V and 0 bases from J, with 18 bases between. Per germline, CDR1 DFQATT and CDR2 SNEGSKA (reference sequence). The CDR3 is 16 amino acids. The CDR3 DNA reads TGCAGTGCACTATCAGGGGCAGCCCTTAGCAATCAGCCCCAGCATTTT. Amino acids: CSALSGAALSNQPQHF.

Concerning this clonotype itself: Possible read error: a much larger clone is one base away. This chain connects TRBV11-2 to TRBJ1-1, with D unclear. This CDR3 is 15 amino acids long. The V end was cut by 0 bases, the J end by 2 bases, with 10 bases between. CDR1 is SGHAT and CDR2 is FQNNGV in the germline V gene. Written as DNA, the CDR3 is TGTGCCAGCAGCTTAGAAGTCCTTAGTAACACTGAAGCTTTCTTT. Translating gives CASSLEVLSNTEAFF.

The chain couples TRBV11-2 to TRBJ2-1; D call uncertain. V was cut by 5 bases and J by 7 bases, with 12 bases left in between. The CDR3 runs 13 residues. Per the germline V gene, CDR1 is SGHAT and CDR2 is FQNNGV. CDR3: CASSLKNNNEQFF. As DNA, the CDR3 is TGTGCCAGCAGCCTAAAGAACAATAATGAGCAGTTCTTC.

In the case of this clonotype: At one end, the junction sequence differs from germline, possibly due to a read error. The gene calls are TRBV20-1 and TRBJ2-2; maybe TRBD2 (7 bases). Germline CDR1 reads DFQATT; CDR2 reads SNEGSKA (reference sequence). The CDR3 loop spans 14 amino acids. The CDR3 DNA reads TGCAGTGCTAGAGGAGGGGGGGGTGTCGGGGTGCTGTTTTTT. Encoded protein: CSARGGGGVGVLFF.

On this clonotype: One junction end does not reproduce the germline sequence, and a read error may be involved. This rearrangement joins TRBV6-6 to TRBJ2-6, with TRBD2 identical over 10 bases. CDR3 length equals 18 residues. Germline CDR1 reads MNHNY; CDR2 reads SVGAGI (reference sequence). The CDR3 region has the DNA TGTGCCAGTTTACACGGACTAGCGGCACTCTCTGGGGCCATCGTCCTGACTTTC. This gives the protein CASLHGLAALSGAIVLTF.

Turning to this clonotype: A read error may explain this, as a much larger clone is one base away. The chain links TRBV20-1 to TRBJ2-3; 11 positions match TRBD2. V lost 5 bases and J lost 6; bases outside the gene matches: 10. Germline values: CDR1 DFQATT, CDR2 SNEGSKA (reference sequence). The CDR3 consists of 15 residues. The DNA for the CDR3 is TGCAGTGCTTCGACTAGCGGGGTGTTGGATGATACGCAGTATTTT. It is translated as CSASTSGVLDDTQYF.

On this clonotype itself: Without the conserved terminal phenylalanine or tryptophan, this CDR3 likely stems from a read error. The chain carries TRBV4-2 and TRBJ2-6, with D uncertain. The CDR3 is 15 amino acids. Germline-derived CDR1 and CDR2 are LGHNA and YNFKEQ. In DNA form, the CDR3 reads TGTGCCAGCAGCCAGCCGAGCTCTGGGACCAACGTCCTGACTCTC. This sequence encodes CASSQPSSGTNVLTL.

As to this clonotype: Given a much more abundant clone one base away, this may be a read error. V usage is TRBV20-1 and J usage is TRBJ2-7; the match to TRBD2 covers 7 bases. The CDR3 contains 13 residues. Germline V gene data show CDR1 as DFQATT and CDR2 as SNEGSKA (reference sequence). J was trimmed by 3 bases and V by 1 base; bases with no gene match: 3. This CDR3 reads CSARGSSGYEQYF. The DNA of the CDR3 is TGCAGTGCTAGAGGGTCTAGCGGCTACGAGCAGTACTTC.